The T cell receptor (beta chain) under discussion was sequenced for a study of blood T cell repertoires in COVID-19. Study-level background: T cells, B-cell-depleted T cells, or PBMCs supplied cDNA or gDNA.

The germline V gene encodes CDR1 LNHDA and CDR2 SQIVND (reference sequence). This CDR3 comprises 13 residues. Deletions cut 5 bases from V and 8 bases from J, with 14 bases between. As processed by the authors: The assay estimated nucleated cells by amplifying reference gene primers. The table came from immunoSEQ multiplex PCR; TCRdb's copy has only in-frame clones and leaves some out. The V and J calls and clone size are taken from that table; D and trimming were inferred from the DNA. The sample has tens of thousands of clones, 85% to 90% seen once. The V and J genes are TRBV19 and TRBJ2-3; D is perhaps TRBD2 (5 bases). Sequenced: peripheral blood. This clonotype originated in a man aged 65 to 79 with acute or convalescent COVID-19. CDR3 in DNA: TGTGCCAGTAGTTATGGACGAGAGGGTACGCAGTATTTT. This encodes CASSYGREGTQYF.